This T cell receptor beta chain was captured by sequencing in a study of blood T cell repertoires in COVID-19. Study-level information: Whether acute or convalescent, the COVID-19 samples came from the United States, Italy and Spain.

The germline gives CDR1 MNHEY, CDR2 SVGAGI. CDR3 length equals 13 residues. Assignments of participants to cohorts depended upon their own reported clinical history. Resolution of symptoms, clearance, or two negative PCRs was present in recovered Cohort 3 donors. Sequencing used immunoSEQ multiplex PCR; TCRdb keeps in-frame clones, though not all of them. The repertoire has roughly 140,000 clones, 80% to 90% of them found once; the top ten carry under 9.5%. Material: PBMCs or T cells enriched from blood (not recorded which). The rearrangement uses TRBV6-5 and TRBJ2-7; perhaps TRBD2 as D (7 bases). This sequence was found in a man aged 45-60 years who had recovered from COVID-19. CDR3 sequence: CAGAGHSTYEQYF. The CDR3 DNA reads TGTGCAGGAGCGGGACACTCGACCTACGAGCAGTACTTC.